The 14 T cell receptor beta chains presented below share a single source sample, sequenced in a study of cytomegalovirus exposure and HLA in healthy donors. The PCR contained 60 Vbeta and 13 Jbeta primers. Generated by immunoSEQ multiplex PCR, the TCRdb table keeps only in-frame clones and is missing some. Among fewer than 150,000 clones, roughly 73% were seen once, and the ten largest hold around 15%. Material for sequencing was PBMCs. The receptors here all came from a human donor in good health.

Here the CDR3 DNA reads TGCGCCAGCAGCGGCAGGGGGCCTGGAAACACCATATATTTT. Translating gives CASSGRGPGNTIYF. The chain carries TRBV5-1 and TRBJ1-3; 8 nucleotides align to TRBD1. Trimming cost V 4 bases and J 2 bases; bases outside gene matches: 2. CDR1 and CDR2 (germline): SGHRS, YFSETQ. The CDR3 spans 14 residues. Together with reference TRBV5-1 and TRBJ1-3, the CDR3 gives the full variable domain: KAGVTQTPRYLIKTRGQQVTLSCSPISGHRSVSWYQQTPGQGLQFLFEYFSETQRNKGNFPGRFSGRQFSNSRSEMNVSTLELGDSALYLCASSGRGPGNTIYFGEGSWLTVV.

This clone was seen more than once but under ten times. The rearrangement uses TRBV6-5 and TRBJ1-6; D is undetermined. Trimming left V 4 bases short and J 10 bases short, with 8 bases between. Germline V lookup: CDR1 MNHEY, CDR2 SVGAGI. This CDR3 has 12 residues. CDR3 protein: CASSLRGSPLHF. CDR3 nucleotides: TGTGCCAGCAGTTTGAGAGGCTCACCCCTCCACTTT.

This sequence joins TRBV19 and TRBJ2-7; TRBD2 agrees at 12 bases. With V trimmed by 4 bases and J by 0 bases, 4 bases remained unmatched. This CDR3 is 16 amino acids long. Germline V CDR1 and CDR2: LNHDA, SQIVND (reference sequence). The CDR3 is CASSTGLAGNSYEQYF. For the CDR3, the DNA is TGTGCCAGTAGTACCGGACTAGCGGGAAACTCCTACGAGCAGTACTTC.

This clone was seen a few times. The chain joins TRBV27 to TRBJ2-1; tentative D call: TRBD2 (6 bases). The germline V gene has CDR1 MNHEY and CDR2 SMNVEV (reference sequence). This CDR3 comprises 13 residues. V was clipped by 7 bases and J by 7 bases, with 14 bases between them. This chain's CDR3 is CASNPRGPNEQFF. The CDR3, as DNA: TGTGCCAGCAACCCGCGGGGTCCAAATGAGCAGTTCTTC.

The chain has TRBV2 and TRBJ2-7; D gene uncertain. CDR1 SNHLY and CDR2 FYNNEI come from the germline V gene. The V and J ends lost 4 bases and 3 bases respectively, with 10 bases between them. The length of the CDR3 is 13 residues. The CDR3, as DNA: TGTGCCAGCAGTGCCGTGCGACTCTACGAGCAGTACTTC. Amino acids: CASSAVRLYEQYF.

About this clone itself: One end of the junction is discordant with germline, which a read error may explain. The genes are TRBV9 and TRBJ2-3, with 8 bases lining up with TRBD2. CDR1 is SGDLS and CDR2 is YYNGEE in the germline V gene. The CDR3 loop spans 15 amino acids. The CDR3 bases are TGTGCCAGCGGGGGGAGCGGGGGTAGCATAGATACGCAGTATTTT. It encodes CASGGSGGSIDTQYF.

The V gene is TRBV15, the J gene TRBJ1-3; perhaps TRBD1 as D (5 bases). In germline, CDR1 is LNHNV, CDR2 YYDKDF (reference sequence). V shed 0 bases and J shed 1 base, with 7 bases lying between them. The CDR3 is 15 residues long. The CDR3 DNA follows: TGTGCCACCAGCAGAGATCCAGGGTCTGGAAACACCATATATTTT. Translated: CATSRDPGSGNTIYF.

The chain is built from TRBV5-4 and TRBJ2-1; D possibly corresponds to TRBD1 (6 bases). There are 15 residues in the CDR3. From germline, CDR1 is SGHNT and CDR2 YYREEE (reference sequence). V lost 3 bases, J lost 0 bases, and 10 bases lay in between. As DNA, the CDR3 is TGTGCCAGCAGCTCCGACAGGAGCTCCTACAATGAGCAGTTCTTC. It codes for CASSSDRSSYNEQFF.

This chain connects TRBV2 to TRBJ1-1, with 7 nucleotides matching TRBD1. The CDR3 is 14 residues long. The V segment lost 7 bases and the J segment 10 bases; nucleotides outside the gene matches: 15. Germline V gene sequence: CDR1 SNHLY, CDR2 FYNNEI. CDR3 loop: CASIQNSGTAVAFF. In DNA form, the CDR3 reads TGTGCCAGCATACAGAATAGCGGGACAGCGGTAGCTTTCTTT.

V is TRBV19 and J is TRBJ2-3, with a tentative D call TRBD2 (6 bases). V was trimmed by 3 bases and J by 0 bases, leaving 7 bases between them. The germline V gene encodes CDR1 LNHDA and CDR2 SQIVND (reference sequence). The CDR3 consists of 14 residues. The DNA for the CDR3 is TGTGCCAGTAGTATTGCGGGGAGCACAGATACGCAGTATTTT. Protein sequence: CASSIAGSTDTQYF.

The chain joins TRBV10-3 to TRBJ1-6, with 12 bases that match TRBD1. There are 16 residues in the CDR3. Germline lookup yields CDR1 ENHRY and CDR2 SYGVKD. The V and J ends lost 3 bases and 8 bases, in that order; junction bases with no gene match: 5. Here the CDR3 reads CAISEGGDRGHSPLHF. As DNA, the CDR3 is TGTGCCATCAGTGAAGGTGGGGACAGGGGGCATTCACCCCTCCACTTT.

The CDR3 DNA follows: TGTGCCAGCAGTGTCGTCACACAGGGGAGGCGAGAGACCCAGTACTTC. Protein product: CASSVVTQGRRETQYF. The chain couples TRBV28 to TRBJ2-5, with TRBD1 as a possible D gene (7 bases). CDR1 and CDR2 (germline): MDHEN, SYDVKM. Between the trimmed V and J ends, which lost 5 bases and 4 bases, there was a span of 20 bases. The CDR3 has 16 amino acids.

The gene calls are TRBV6-5 and TRBJ1-2, with TRBD1 matching over 8 bases. V shed 0 bases and J 6 bases; nucleotides not matched to a gene: 6. CDR1 and CDR2 (germline): MNHEY, SVGAGI. There are 15 residues in the CDR3. The CDR3 loop reads CASSYSIQGANGYTF. DNA of the CDR3: TGTGCCAGCAGTTACTCAATCCAGGGGGCGAATGGCTACACCTTC.

This chain joins TRBV27 and TRBJ2-7; unclear D gene. Trimming left V 5 bases short and J 3 bases short, with 17 bases between. From germline, CDR1 is MNHEY and CDR2 SMNVEV (reference sequence). This CDR3 comprises 15 residues. DNA for the CDR3: TGTGCCAGCAGTATAGACGCGTCGTCTAGCTACGAGCAGTACTTC. Its protein is CASSIDASSSYEQYF.